This T cell receptor beta chain comes out of a study of blood T cells in healthy people across ages. A second roughly 6 to 12 cycle PCR used barcoded and J-beta primers. In TCRdb, the 5' RACE reads were re-called with MiXCR into one record per CDR3 protein. The top ten hold 30% to 45% of the sample, which has approximately 600,000 distinct CDR3 sequences, 58% seen once. The CDR3 spans 13 residues. Germline CDR1 LGHDT, CDR2 YNNKEL (reference sequence). V lost 5 bases, J lost 5 bases, and 10 bases lay in between. Worth noting for this clonotype: Its antigen is unknown.

Each donor was a healthy Caucasian individual from Russia, aged about 6 to 95. Broader study findings: It was the long-lived donors that had more naive CD4+ cells and higher diversity than aged donors. A roughly linear fall in TCR beta diversity per million T cells was seen with increasing age.

This chain uses TRBV3-1 with TRBJ2-4, with D possibly being TRBD1 (6 bases). This sequence was found in a man in his fifties or sixties in good health. Material for sequencing was blood. CDR3 sequence: CASSTRTENIQYF. In DNA form, the CDR3 reads TGTGCCAGCAGCACGAGGACAGAAAACATTCAGTACTTC.